This note documents a single T cell receptor (beta chain) sequence. Its specificity is unknown. Sequencing of DNA taken from cultured CD4+ T cells relied on the Oncomine TCR Beta short-read assay. TCRdb passed the PCR reads through MiXCR, listing each CDR3 protein once. The sample includes 12,000 or so distinct CDR3 sequences, 50% of them seen just once. The data stem from a study of vaccination and CD4 T cells after COVID-19. The overall study: Convalescent cases consisted of six males and four females, of whom two were Hispanic. Overlapping spike peptides from SARS-CoV-2, HCoV-NL63, HCoV-OC43 and HCoV-229E served to stimulate the cells. No peptide, an HIV-1 Nef pool, or a CEFX pool was what each control culture received. Study-wide results and caveats: Spike mono-reactive status applied to 304 of 307 vaccine-specific clones in convalescent patients.

Specified treatment: 10-day PBMC culture with coronavirus spike peptide pools or control peptides (ViraFEST assay). CDR3 length equals 14 residues. The germline gives CDR1 LNHDA, CDR2 SQIVND (reference sequence). Trimming cost V 6 bases and J 0 bases; bases outside gene matches: 2. The rearrangement joins TRBV19 to TRBJ2-3, with 8 bases fitting TRBD2. The TCR sequence derives from a human donor who had recovered from COVID-19. What was sequenced was CD4+ T cells from blood, cultured in vitro. CDR3: CASRSSGSTDTQYF. The DNA of the CDR3 is TGTGCCAGTAGATCTAGCGGGAGCACAGATACGCAGTATTTT.